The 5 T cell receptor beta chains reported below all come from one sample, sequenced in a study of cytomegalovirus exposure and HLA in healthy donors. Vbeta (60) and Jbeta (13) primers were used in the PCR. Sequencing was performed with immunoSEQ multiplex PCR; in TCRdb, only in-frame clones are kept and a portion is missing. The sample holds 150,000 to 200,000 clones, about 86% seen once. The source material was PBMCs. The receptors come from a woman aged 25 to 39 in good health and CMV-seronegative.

CDR3 bases: TGTGCCAGCAGTTTTTCGCGCATTCGAGCAAACACCATATATTTT. Encoded protein: CASSFSRIRANTIYF. The J gene is TRBJ1-3, the V gene TRBV28; D gene ambiguous. This CDR3 has 15 residues. Germline V lookup: CDR1 MDHEN, CDR2 SYDVKM. The ends were cut back, 3 bases at V and 6 bases at J, with 15 bases in the middle. The whole variable domain, remainder taken from reference TRBV28 and TRBJ1-3, is DVKVTQSSRYLVKRTGEKVFLECVQDMDHENMFWYRQDPGLGLRLIYFSYDVKMKEKGDIPEGYSVSREKKERFSLILESASTNQTSMYLCASSFSRIRANTIYFGEGSWLTVV.

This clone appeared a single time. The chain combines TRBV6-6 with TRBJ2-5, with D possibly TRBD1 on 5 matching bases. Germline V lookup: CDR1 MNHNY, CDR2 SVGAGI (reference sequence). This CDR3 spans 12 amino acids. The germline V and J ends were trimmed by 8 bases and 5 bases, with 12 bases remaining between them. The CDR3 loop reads CASDSGRETQYF. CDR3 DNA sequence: TGTGCCAGCGACAGTGGAAGGGAGACCCAGTACTTC.

The CDR3 protein is CASSEAGGSYTF. CDR3 in DNA: TGTGCCAGCAGTGAGGCAGGGGGTAGCTACACCTTC. The V call is TRBV2, the J call TRBJ1-2; TRBD1 agrees at 7 bases. CDR1 SNHLY and CDR2 FYNNEI come from the germline V gene. CDR3 size: 12 residues. The V gene end was trimmed by 3 bases and the J gene end by 9 bases; junction bases not matched to a gene: 4.

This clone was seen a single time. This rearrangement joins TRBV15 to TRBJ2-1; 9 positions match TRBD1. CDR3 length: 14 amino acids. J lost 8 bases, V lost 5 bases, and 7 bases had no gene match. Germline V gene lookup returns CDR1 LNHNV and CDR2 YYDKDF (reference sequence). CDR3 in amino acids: CATSRDRDSHEQFF. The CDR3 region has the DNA TGTGCCACCAGCCGGGACAGGGATAGTCATGAGCAGTTCTTC.

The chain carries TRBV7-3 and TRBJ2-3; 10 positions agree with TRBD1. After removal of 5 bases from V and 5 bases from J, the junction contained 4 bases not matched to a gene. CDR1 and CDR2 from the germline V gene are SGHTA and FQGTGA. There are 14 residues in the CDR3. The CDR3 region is CASSPGQGVDTQYF. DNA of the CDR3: TGTGCCAGCAGCCCCGGACAGGGGGTAGATACGCAGTATTTT.